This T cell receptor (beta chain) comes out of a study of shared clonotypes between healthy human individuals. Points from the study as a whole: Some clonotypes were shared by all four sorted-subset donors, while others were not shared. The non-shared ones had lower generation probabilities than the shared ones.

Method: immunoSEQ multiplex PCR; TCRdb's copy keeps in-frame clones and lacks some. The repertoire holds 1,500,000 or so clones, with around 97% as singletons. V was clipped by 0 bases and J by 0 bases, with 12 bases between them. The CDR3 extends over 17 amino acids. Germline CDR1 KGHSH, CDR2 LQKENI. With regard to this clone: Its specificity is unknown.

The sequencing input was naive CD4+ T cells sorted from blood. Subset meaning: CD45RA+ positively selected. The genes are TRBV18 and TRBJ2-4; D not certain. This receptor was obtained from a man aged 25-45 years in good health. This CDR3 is CASSPPAKETAKNIQYF. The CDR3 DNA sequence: TGTGCCAGCTCACCACCGGCCAAAGAAACAGCCAAAAACATTCAGTACTTC.